This T cell receptor (beta chain) derives from a study of blood T cell repertoires in COVID-19. Recovered participants had two consecutive negative NP/OP PCR tests, healthcare professional clearance, or symptom resolution. There are 12 residues in the CDR3. V was cut by 1 base and J by 14 bases, with 12 bases left in between. Germline loops: CDR1 GTSNPN, CDR2 SVGIG (reference sequence). This table comes from immunoSEQ multiplex PCR, and its TCRdb copy is limited to in-frame clones, with some not included. The sample has 210,000 or so clones; 84% are singletons. The chain is built from TRBV30 and TRBJ1-6, with a possible D match to TRBD1 (6 bases). The sequence came from a man aged 60 to 75 who had recovered from COVID-19. Sequenced sample: PBMCs or T cells enriched from blood (not recorded which). The CDR3 loop reads CAWSGDTPTLHF. DNA of the CDR3: TGTGCCTGGAGTGGGGACACCCCAACCCTCCACTTT.